One sample yielded the 8 T cell receptor beta chains listed below, sequenced in a study of CD8 T cells in Susac syndrome. RNA amounts of roughly 0.5 to 1 ug underwent reverse transcription with random hexamers. TCRdb itself ran the immunoSEQ multiplex PCR reads through MiXCR, one entry per CDR3 protein. The table lists nearly 200,000 distinct CDR3 sequences, nearly 95% of them singletons, with approximately 0.097% in the top ten. Sequenced material: CD4+ T cells from PBMCs. The receptors here all came from a human donor with multiple sclerosis.

The chain joins TRBV7-9 to TRBJ2-1; the D is unclear. The V end was cut by 7 bases, the J end by 9 bases, with 10 bases between. Germline V gene data show CDR1 as SEHNR and CDR2 as FQNEAQ (reference sequence). The CDR3 consists of 11 residues. Here the CDR3 DNA reads TGTGCCAGCACCCCCCGGAGTGAGCAGTTCTTC. Encoded protein: CASTPRSEQFF.

This sequence joins TRBV12-3 or TRBV12-4 and TRBJ1-2; possibly TRBD1 for D (5 bases). Trimming stripped 2 bases from V and 6 bases from J, with 10 bases between. CDR3 size: 13 residues. The CDR3 region has the DNA TGTGCCAGCAGTTTAAACCAACAGGATGGCTACACCTTC. Amino acids: CASSLNQQDGYTF.

This chain joins TRBV18 and TRBJ1-1; D perhaps matches TRBD1 (6 bases). The CDR3 totals 15 residues. CDR1 is KGHSH and CDR2 is LQKENI in the germline V gene. Deletions cut 2 bases from V and 5 bases from J, with 15 bases between. In nucleotides, the CDR3 is TGTGCCAGCTCACCAGAGTCAGGGGTTAGGACTGAAGCTTTCTTT. Its translation is CASSPESGVRTEAFF. Filled out from reference TRBV18 and TRBJ1-1, the complete variable domain reads NAGVMQNPRHLVRRRGQEARLRCSPMKGHSHVYWYRQLPEEGLKFMVYLQKENIIDESGMPKERFSAEFPKEGPSILRIQQVVRGDSAAYFCASSPESGVRTEAFFGQGTRLTVV.

The table lists this clonotype with a few counts. This chain joins TRBV13 and TRBJ1-2; the D is unclear. Per the germline V gene, CDR1 is PRHDT and CDR2 is FYEKMQ (reference sequence). CDR3 length equals 12 residues. Between the trimmed V and J ends, which lost 4 bases and 2 bases, there was a span of 5 bases. This CDR3 is CASSSRNYGYTF. CDR3 nucleotide sequence: TGTGCCAGCAGCTCCAGAAACTATGGCTACACCTTC. Variable domain in full (rest from reference TRBV13 and TRBJ1-2): AAGVIQSPRHLIKEKRETATLKCYPIPRHDTVYWYQQGPGQDPQFLISFYEKMQSDKGSIPDRFSAQQFSDYHSELNMSSLELGDSALYFCASSSRNYGYTFGSGTRLTVV.

The chain is built from TRBV7-9 and TRBJ1-1; D is ambiguous. The CDR3 runs to 13 residues. Trimming cost V 5 bases and J 10 bases, with 17 bases left between them. Germline V gene data show CDR1 as SEHNR and CDR2 as FQNEAQ (reference sequence). The CDR3 region has the DNA TGTGCCAGCAGCCATATGGATGGCCCTGGAGCTTTCTTT. Protein: CASSHMDGPGAFF.

This clonotype appeared a single time. The chain recombines TRBV9 with TRBJ2-5; D is ambiguous. Between the trimmed V and J ends, which lost 1 base and 2 bases, there was a span of 9 bases. CDR1 is SGDLS, CDR2 YYNGEE, per germline. This CDR3 is built from 14 residues. CDR3 loop: CASSVKGTQETQYF. DNA for the CDR3: TGTGCCAGCAGCGTAAAGGGAACGCAAGAGACCCAGTACTTC. The whole variable domain, filled in from reference TRBV9 and TRBJ2-5, reads DSGVTQTPKHLITATGQRVTLRCSPRSGDLSVYWYQQSLDQGLQFLIQYYNGEERAKGNILERFSAQQFPDLHSELNLSSLELGDSALYFCASSVKGTQETQYFGPGTRLLVL.

The CDR3 DNA is TGCAGCGGTGGGGACAGCAATCAGCCCCAGCATTTT. It encodes CSGGDSNQPQHF. This sequence joins TRBV29-1 and TRBJ1-5; the D gene is possibly TRBD1 (5 bases). Trimming took 7 bases from V and 1 from J, leaving 8 bases between them. The CDR3 length is 12 residues. Germline CDR1 reads SQVTM; CDR2 reads ANQGSEA.

The chain has TRBV12-3 or TRBV12-4 and TRBJ2-7, with 9 bases matching TRBD1. V shed 6 bases, J shed 5 bases, and the junction held 8 bases outside the gene matches. The CDR3 has 14 residues. The chain's CDR3 is CASSTGQGFDEQYF. The CDR3 DNA is TGTGCCAGCAGCACGGGACAGGGATTCGACGAGCAGTACTTC.